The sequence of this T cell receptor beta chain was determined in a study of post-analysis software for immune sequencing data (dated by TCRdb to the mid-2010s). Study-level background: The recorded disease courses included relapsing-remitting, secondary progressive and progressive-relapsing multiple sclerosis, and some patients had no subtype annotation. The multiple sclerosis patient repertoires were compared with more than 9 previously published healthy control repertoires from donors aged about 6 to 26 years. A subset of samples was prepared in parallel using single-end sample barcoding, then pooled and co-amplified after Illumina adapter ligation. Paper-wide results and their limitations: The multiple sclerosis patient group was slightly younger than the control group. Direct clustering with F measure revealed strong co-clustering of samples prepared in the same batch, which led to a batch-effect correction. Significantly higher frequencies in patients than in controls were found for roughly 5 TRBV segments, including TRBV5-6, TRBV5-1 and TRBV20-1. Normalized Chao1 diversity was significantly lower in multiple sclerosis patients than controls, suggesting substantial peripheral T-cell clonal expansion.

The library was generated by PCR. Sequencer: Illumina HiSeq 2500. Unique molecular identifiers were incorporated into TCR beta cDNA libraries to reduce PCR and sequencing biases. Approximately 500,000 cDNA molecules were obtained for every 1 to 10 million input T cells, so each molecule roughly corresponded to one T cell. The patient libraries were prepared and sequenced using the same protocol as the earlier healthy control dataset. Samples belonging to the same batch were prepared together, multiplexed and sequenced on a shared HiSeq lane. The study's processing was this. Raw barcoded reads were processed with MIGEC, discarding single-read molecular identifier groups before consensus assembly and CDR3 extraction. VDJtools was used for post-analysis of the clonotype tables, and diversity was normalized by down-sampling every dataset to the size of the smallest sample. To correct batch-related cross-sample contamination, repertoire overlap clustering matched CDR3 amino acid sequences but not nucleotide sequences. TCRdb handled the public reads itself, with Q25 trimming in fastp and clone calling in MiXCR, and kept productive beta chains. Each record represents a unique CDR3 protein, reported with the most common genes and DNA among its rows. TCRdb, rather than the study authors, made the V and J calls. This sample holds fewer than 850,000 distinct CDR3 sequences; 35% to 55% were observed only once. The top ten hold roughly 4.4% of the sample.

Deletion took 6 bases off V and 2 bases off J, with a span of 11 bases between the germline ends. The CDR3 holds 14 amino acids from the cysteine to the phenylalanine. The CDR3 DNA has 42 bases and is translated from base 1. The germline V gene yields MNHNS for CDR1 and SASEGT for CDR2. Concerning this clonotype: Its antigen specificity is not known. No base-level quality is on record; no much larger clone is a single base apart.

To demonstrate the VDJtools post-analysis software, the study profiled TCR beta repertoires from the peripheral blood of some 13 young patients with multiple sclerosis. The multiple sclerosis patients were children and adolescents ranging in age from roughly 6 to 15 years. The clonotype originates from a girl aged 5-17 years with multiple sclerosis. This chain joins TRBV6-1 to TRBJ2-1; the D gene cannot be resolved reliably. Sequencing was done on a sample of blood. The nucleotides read TGTGCCAGCAGGCCTGCTTGGGCCTACAATGAGCAGTTCTTC. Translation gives CASRPAWAYNEQFF.